The rows below give T cell receptor beta chains drawn from one sample of a study of metastatic and nonmetastatic thyroid tumors. TCRdb re-called the PCR reads through MiXCR. The profile shows about 69,000 clones, approximately 15% of them singletons. Specimen: blood. The receptors here all came from a male donor with papillary thyroid cancer or a benign thyroid nodule (not recorded which). Some clones in this sample may be carry-over from other donors' samples. Each CDR3 is given with its conserved first and last residue. A D gene is named only where the DNA matches it firmly.

TRBJ2-6 | TRBD1 | TRBV7-2 | CASSFPGQGAPGANVLTF
TRBJ1-5 | TRBD1 | TRBV30 | CAWSVRDRGRWQPQHF
TRBJ1-2 | TRBD1 | TRBV6-1 | CASRGDRGHFHGYTF
TRBJ2-7 | TRBD1 | TRBV12-3/TRBV12-4 | CASIFVGTGVEQYF
TRBJ1-1 | . | TRBV4-1 | CASSSRTSYTEAFF
TRBJ2-4 | TRBD2 | TRBV7-8 | CASSPAGQGENIQYF
TRBJ2-2 | TRBD2 | TRBV5-6 | CASSLRTSGRAAGELFF
TRBJ2-7 | . | TRBV10-1 | CASSESSGFAYEQYF
TRBJ2-7 | . | TRBV12-3/TRBV12-4 | CASSLGRGISYEQYF
TRBJ2-5 | TRBD1 | TRBV6-1 | CASSGALGTGAQETQYF
TRBJ1-5 | . | TRBV5-6 | CASSYSSNQPQHF
TRBJ1-2 | TRBD1 | TRBV19 | CASSTTGDGYTF
TRBJ1-1 | . | TRBV10-1 | CASSQGGFMNTEAFF
TRBJ2-7 | TRBD2 | TRBV4-1 | CASSQDLGRARAYEQYF
TRBJ1-1 | . | TRBV2 | CASSEPEGLITEAFF
TRBJ2-4 | TRBD1 | TRBV3-1 | CASSLLKYGTGRNIQYF
TRBJ1-2 | . | TRBV4-1 | CASSHAPQCHYGYTF
TRBJ1-2 | . | TRBV6-5 | CASSYSGGADGYTF
TRBJ2-7 | . | TRBV6-2/TRBV6-3 | CASGLSGYYEQYF
TRBJ1-2 | . | TRBV6-1 | CASSGGYGYTF
TRBJ2-3 | TRBD2 | TRBV11-3 | CASSSPGLAGVDPDTQYF
TRBJ2-5 | . | TRBV20-1 | CSAKVVTERSQETQYF
TRBJ1-2 | . | TRBV20-1 | CSAARSGLVYGYTF
TRBJ1-5 | . | TRBV19 | CASSPPPSQHF
TRBJ2-1 | . | TRBV6-5 | CASSYPFPSSYNEQFF
TRBJ1-6 | . | TRBV2 | CASNPCGSPLHF
TRBJ2-3 | . | TRBV18 | CASSLEKGETDTQYF
TRBJ1-1 | TRBD1 | TRBV9 | CASSAGQGNTEAFF
TRBJ2-7 | . | TRBV6-1 | CASSLSWAGSYEQYF
TRBJ2-7 | . | TRBV28 | CATGASSGYYEQYF
TRBJ2-1 | TRBD2 | TRBV27 | CATQDGRAFYNEQFF
TRBJ2-5 | . | TRBV24-1 | CATSRPDGETQYF
TRBJ2-2 | . | TRBV28 | CASSQGGPNTGELFF
TRBJ1-2 | . | TRBV28 | CASTRQPNNYGYTF
TRBJ2-1 | TRBD2 | TRBV20-1 | CSASWTSGYNEQFF
TRBJ1-5 | TRBD1 | TRBV20-1 | CSARGTGEDQPQHF
TRBJ2-3 | TRBD1 | TRBV20-1 | CSARFTGGSTDTQYF
TRBJ2-2 | TRBD1 | TRBV5-6 | CASSLGTGTGELFF
TRBJ2-5 | TRBD2 | TRBV20-1 | CSAPSGGYQETQYF
TRBJ2-5 | TRBD2 | TRBV6-6 | CASSYLGTRKETQYF
TRBJ1-6 | TRBD1 | TRBV2 | CASSEVGQGNSPLHF
TRBJ2-3 | . | TRBV6-2/TRBV6-3 | CASSYTTVTDTQYF
TRBJ2-2 | . | TRBV19 | CASSVFGTSTGELFF
TRBJ2-5 | TRBD1 | TRBV5-4 | CASSSGTGIGTQYF
TRBJ1-2 | . | TRBV5-1 | CASSLSGVDGYGYTF
TRBJ2-1 | TRBD2 | TRBV11-3 | CASSSGLALLTGYNEQFF
TRBJ1-3 | . | TRBV20-1 | CSASPTDVSGNTIYF
TRBJ1-1 | TRBD1 | TRBV9 | CASSIDAQGAFF
TRBJ2-6 | TRBD2 | TRBV19 | CASSGGFGGANVLTF
TRBJ1-5 | . | TRBV28 | CASSPPYSNQPQHF
TRBJ2-2 | . | TRBV6-1 | CASSVDRRTGELFF
TRBJ2-7 | TRBD2 | TRBV4-2 | CASVDCPGRERYEQYF
TRBJ2-2 | TRBD2 | TRBV7-3 | CASSLMGEGSGELFF
TRBJ1-2 | TRBD1 | TRBV5-5 | CASSPDRDYGYTF
TRBJ2-7 | . | TRBV25-1 | CASSEEGREQYF
TRBJ1-1 | . | TRBV6-1 | CASSSDRLTEAFF
TRBJ2-7 | TRBD2 | TRBV20-1 | CSAGSGRGNYEQYF